The 28 T cell receptor beta chains reported below all come from one sample, sequenced in a study of CD8 T cells in ankylosing spondylitis. TCRdb re-called the 5' RACE reads through MiXCR, storing one row per CDR3 protein. Of some 150,000 distinct CDR3 sequences in the sample, more than 9.5% are singletons; the top ten hold about 4%. The sample consisted of blood, either unsorted or a sorted T cell fraction (not recorded which). These receptors were obtained from a female donor with ankylosing spondylitis or in good health (not recorded which).

As for this clonotype: A much larger clone differs from this one at a single base, so this may be a read error. This chain connects TRBV5-1 to TRBJ2-1, with a possible D match to TRBD2 (5 bases). CDR1 and CDR2 (germline): SGHRS, YFSETQ. This CDR3 has 15 residues. In DNA, the CDR3 is TGCGTCAGCAGCTTGGGATATGAGGGTCGCAATGAGCAGTTCTTC. Translating gives CVSSLGYEGRNEQFF.

In this sample, this clonotype turned up many times. This chain uses TRBV20-1 with TRBJ1-4; 8 bases map to TRBD1. V lost 6 bases and J lost 7; bases outside the gene matches: 10. Germline CDR1 reads DFQATT; CDR2 reads SNEGSKA (reference sequence). This CDR3 comprises 14 residues. The CDR3 DNA is TGCAGTGCAAACCGACAGGGGTTTACTGAAAAACTGTTTTTT. Its translation is CSANRQGFTEKLFF.

At least ten counts were recorded for this clonotype. The rearrangement joins TRBV12-3 or TRBV12-4 to TRBJ1-1; TRBD1 aligns across 8 bases. J lost 3 bases, V lost 6 bases, and 6 bases had no gene match. There are 14 residues in the CDR3. The CDR3 here is CASSPTGGDTEAFF. The CDR3 DNA is TGTGCCAGCAGCCCTACAGGGGGGGACACTGAAGCTTTCTTT.

This clonotype was seen repeatedly, ten times or more. V is TRBV20-1 and J is TRBJ2-7, with 10 bases that match TRBD2. Per germline, CDR1 DFQATT and CDR2 SNEGSKA (reference sequence). The trim removed 3 bases at V and 5 bases at J, leaving 4 bases unmatched. This CDR3 is 13 amino acids long. DNA of the CDR3: TGCAGTGCTAGCGCTAGCGGGAGCGACGAGCAGTACTTC. Protein sequence: CSASASGSDEQYF.

The sample holds a few counts of this clonotype. The V call is TRBV10-3, the J call TRBJ1-1, with a weak D call TRBD1 (6 bases). This CDR3 contains 13 residues. With 2 bases removed from V and 8 bases from J, the gap between germline ends came to 12 bases. The germline V gene has CDR1 ENHRY and CDR2 SYGVKD. In nucleotides, the CDR3 is TGTGCCATCAGTGAGGCGGGGGGCAGAGAAGCTTTCTTT. Translated, it gives CAISEAGGREAFF.

This clonotype has ten or more counts. The gene calls are TRBV7-2 and TRBJ2-2, with TRBD2 as a possible D gene (5 bases). Trimming left V 5 bases short and J 8 bases short, with 15 bases between. Germline lookup yields CDR1 SGHTA and CDR2 FQGNSA. The CDR3 contains 14 residues. The CDR3 is CASSPRGNYGELFF. CDR3 coding DNA: TGTGCCAGCAGCCCCAGAGGGAACTATGGGGAGCTGTTTTTT.

This clonotype was counted ten times or more. The chain uses TRBV7-9 and TRBJ2-3; 7 bases agree with TRBD1. J was trimmed by 5 bases and V by 3 bases; bases with no gene match: 5. CDR3 length equals 14 residues. CDR1 SEHNR and CDR2 FQNEAQ come from the germline V gene (reference sequence). The CDR3 DNA reads as TGTGCCAGCAGCTTTGACAGGGTTGGAGATACGCAGTATTTT. Translated, it gives CASSFDRVGDTQYF.

This clonotype showed up many times. V and J are TRBV12-3 or TRBV12-4 and TRBJ2-7; D uncertain. This CDR3 has 11 amino acids. Trimming left V 5 bases short and J 7 bases short, with 9 bases between. In DNA form, the CDR3 reads TGTGCCAGCAGTCTGAGACGGGAGCAGTACTTC. Translating it yields CASSLRREQYF.

This clonotype has just a few counts. The rearrangement joins TRBV11-3 to TRBJ1-5; D uncertain. The V end was cut by 4 bases, the J end by 2 bases, with 6 bases between. Germline V gene sequence: CDR1 SGHNT, CDR2 YENEEA. The CDR3 contains 13 residues. The CDR3 region is CASSYLGNQPQHF. CDR3 nucleotide sequence: TGTGCCAGCAGCTATTTGGGCAATCAGCCCCAGCATTTT.

This clonotype was seen at least ten times. The chain uses TRBV12-3 or TRBV12-4 and TRBJ1-3, with a possible D match to TRBD1 (6 bases). Trimming left V 4 bases short and J 8 bases short, with 21 bases between. This CDR3 has 16 residues. This chain's CDR3 is CASSSGGAFRGDTIYF. As DNA, the CDR3 is TGTGCCAGCAGTTCCGGGGGCGCCTTCAGAGGGGACACCATATATTTT.

This clonotype was seen repeatedly, ten times or more. The CDR3 reads CASGPTGEQFF. DNA of the CDR3: TGTGCCAGCGGCCCCACAGGCGAGCAGTTCTTC. The chain couples TRBV28 to TRBJ2-1; maybe TRBD1 (5 bases). Germline V gives CDR1 MDHEN, CDR2 SYDVKM. The length of the CDR3 is 11 residues. Trimming took off 8 bases at V and 10 bases at J, with 12 bases between the two ends. The full variable domain, completed using reference TRBV28 and TRBJ2-1, is DVKVTQSSRYLVKRTGEKVFLECVQDMDHENMFWYRQDPGLGLRLIYFSYDVKMKEKGDIPEGYSVSREKKERFSLILESASTNQTSMYLCASGPTGEQFFGPGTRLTVL.

This clonotype was counted many times. The CDR3 here is CSARHARRPNTEAFF. The CDR3 DNA reads TGCAGTGCTAGACATGCTCGGAGGCCGAACACTGAAGCTTTCTTT. The chain is built from TRBV20-1 and TRBJ1-1; D uncertain. Trimming left V 2 bases short and J 1 base short, with 14 bases between. The length of the CDR3 is 15 residues. Germline V CDR1 and CDR2: DFQATT, SNEGSKA (reference sequence).

V usage is TRBV5-1 and J usage is TRBJ2-7; D unresolved. The V end lost 0 bases, the J end lost 6 bases, and 13 bases lay between the germline ends. The germline CDR1 and CDR2 sequences are SGHRS and YFSETQ. This CDR3 has 14 residues. CDR3: CASSLASGFPEQYF. Written as DNA, the CDR3 is TGCGCCAGCAGCTTGGCTAGTGGCTTCCCCGAGCAGTACTTC.

This clonotype was counted many times. At one end, the junction sequence differs from germline, possibly due to a read error. The chain is built from TRBV11-3 and TRBJ2-7; 11 bases map to TRBD2. Per the germline V gene, CDR1 is SGHNT and CDR2 is YENEEA. The CDR3 length is 16 residues. The CDR3 spells CASSLDLAGGSSEQYF. The CDR3 bases are TGTGCCAGCAGCTTAGATCTAGCGGGAGGCTCCTCCGAGCAGTACTTC.

The chain recombines TRBV5-1 with TRBJ2-3; TRBD2 agrees at 8 bases. With 4 bases clipped from V and 4 bases from J, the junction kept 2 bases outside the gene matches. Looked up from germline, CDR1 is SGHRS and CDR2 is YFSETQ. The CDR3 consists of 13 residues. The CDR3 DNA is TGCGCCAGCAGCCCGGGACTAGCAGATACGCAGTATTTT. This sequence encodes CASSPGLADTQYF. The full variable domain, its missing parts supplied by reference TRBV5-1 and TRBJ2-3, is KAGVTQTPRYLIKTRGQQVTLSCSPISGHRSVSWYQQTPGQGLQFLFEYFSETQRNKGNFPGRFSGRQFSNSRSEMNVSTLELGDSALYLCASSPGLADTQYFGPGTRLTVL.

CDR3 residues: CATSEPGPTVYNEQFF. CDR3 coding DNA: TGTGCCACCAGTGAGCCTGGACCCACCGTCTACAATGAGCAGTTCTTC. The chain combines TRBV24-1 with TRBJ2-1; no definite D call. Germline V lookup: CDR1 KGHDR, CDR2 SFDVKD. Trimming cost V 4 bases and J 3 bases, with 15 bases left between them. The CDR3 consists of 16 residues.

This clonotype was seen many times. V gene TRBV20-1 combines with J gene TRBJ2-1; D is ambiguous. CDR1 and CDR2 from the germline V gene are DFQATT and SNEGSKA (reference sequence). The CDR3 sequence is 12 residues long. V was trimmed by 3 bases and J by 4 bases, leaving 7 bases between them. The CDR3 bases are TGCAGTGCTAGTTCCGCATACAATGAGCAGTTCTTC. This gives the protein CSASSAYNEQFF.

This clonotype was seen at least ten times. This chain links TRBV5-1 with TRBJ1-6; D not certain. Germline values: CDR1 SGHRS, CDR2 YFSETQ. This CDR3 is built from 15 residues. Trimming left V 5 bases short and J 0 bases short, with 9 bases between. The CDR3 sequence is CASRVESSYNSPLHF. The CDR3 DNA is TGCGCCAGCAGGGTCGAAAGCTCCTATAATTCACCCCTCCACTTT.

This clonotype was counted many times. This rearrangement joins TRBV19 to TRBJ1-2; D is uncertain. Germline CDR1 is LNHDA and CDR2 is SQIVND (reference sequence). The ends were cut back, 8 bases at V and 3 bases at J, with 13 bases in the middle. The CDR3 contains 13 residues. The CDR3 region is CASSDRIDYGYTF. CDR3 DNA: TGTGCCAGTTCAGACCGAATTGACTATGGCTACACCTTC.

Many counts were recorded for this clonotype. The J gene is TRBJ2-1, the V gene TRBV5-1; D might be TRBD1 (5 bases). V lost 3 bases and J 2 bases, leaving 24 bases between the germline ends. Germline CDR1 reads SGHRS; CDR2 reads YFSETQ. The length of the CDR3 is 19 residues. The CDR3 nucleotides are TGCGCCAGCAGCTCACTAACTATACTGACTGGGGCAGCCTACAATGAGCAGTTCTTC. Protein sequence: CASSSLTILTGAAYNEQFF.

This clonotype was seen at least ten times. The rearrangement uses TRBV7-2 and TRBJ2-3, with 14 bases identical to TRBD2. Per the germline V gene, CDR1 is SGHTA and CDR2 is FQGNSA. The J segment lost 9 bases and the V segment lost 5 bases, leaving 4 bases of the junction unmatched. The CDR3 extends over 14 amino acids. The CDR3 protein is CASSPRTSGRTQYF. Here the CDR3 DNA reads TGTGCCAGCAGCCCACGGACTAGCGGGAGGACGCAGTATTTT.

This clonotype has ten or more counts. The chain links TRBV3-1 to TRBJ2-7, with unresolved D. The CDR3 consists of 12 residues. V was shortened by 3 bases and J by 1 base, with 4 bases between the two germline ends. Germline assignment: CDR1 LGHDT and CDR2 YNNKEL (reference sequence). The CDR3 reads CASSQVSYEQYF. The CDR3 DNA reads as TGTGCCAGCAGCCAGGTATCCTACGAGCAGTACTTC.

This clonotype was found many times. The V gene is TRBV7-8, the J gene TRBJ2-7, with D possibly matching TRBD2 (6 bases). Germline V lookup: CDR1 SGHVS, CDR2 FQNEAQ. V was pared by 5 bases and J by 0 bases, with 11 bases between. The CDR3 consists of 14 residues. CDR3 in amino acids: CASSPAGSSYEQYF. In DNA, the CDR3 is TGTGCCAGCAGCCCCGCGGGATCCTCCTACGAGCAGTACTTC.

This clonotype was counted many times. This rearrangement joins TRBV7-6 to TRBJ2-1; D remains ambiguous. Looked up from germline, CDR1 is SGHVS and CDR2 is FNYEAQ. V gave up 0 bases and J gave up 3 bases, with 12 bases separating them. The CDR3 covers 16 residues. The CDR3 region is CASSLANIAHYNEQFF. CDR3 DNA: TGTGCCAGCAGCTTAGCCAATATTGCCCACTACAATGAGCAGTTCTTC.

As to this clonotype: A read error may be the cause here, since a much bigger clone is one base away. Because the CDR3 is missing its conserved closing phenylalanine or tryptophan, this is likely a read error. The V gene is TRBV10-3, the J gene TRBJ1-2, with a weak D call TRBD1 (5 bases). CDR3 size: 12 residues. V lost 7 bases, J lost 2 bases, and 8 bases lay in between. The V gene's germline CDR1 is ENHRY and CDR2 SYGVKD. CDR3 nucleotide sequence: TGTGCCATCATGGGGGACAACTATGGCTACACCCTC. It specifies CAIMGDNYGYTL.

This clonotype was seen many times. The J gene is TRBJ1-4, the V gene TRBV5-1; perhaps TRBD1 as D (5 bases). Trimming left V 0 bases short and J 3 bases short, with 6 bases between. The CDR3 is 14 residues long. Germline CDR1 and CDR2: SGHRS and YFSETQ. For the CDR3, the DNA is TGCGCCAGCAGCTTGGCGGGGGCTAATGAAAAACTGTTTTTT. Protein product: CASSLAGANEKLFF.

This clonotype showed up many times. This rearrangement joins TRBV29-1 to TRBJ2-3; D is uncertain. The V end was cut by 4 bases, the J end by 3 bases, with 11 bases between. Germline lookup yields CDR1 SQVTM and CDR2 ANQGSEA. The CDR3 consists of 13 residues. CDR3 loop: CSVVFDSTDTQYF. CDR3 nucleotides: TGCAGCGTTGTATTTGACTCAACAGATACGCAGTATTTT.

This clonotype has ten or more counts. The chain is built from TRBV29-1 and TRBJ2-2, with D tentatively TRBD1 (5 bases). The germline V and J ends were trimmed by 4 bases and 0 bases, with 9 bases remaining between them. CDR3 length: 14 amino acids. Germline lookup yields CDR1 SQVTM and CDR2 ANQGSEA. The CDR3 loop is CSVGAGTNTGELFF. In nucleotides, the CDR3 is TGCAGCGTTGGGGCAGGGACGAACACCGGGGAGCTGTTTTTT.